Listed here are 11 T cell receptor beta chains from one sample, sequenced in a study of a mutant IDH1 vaccine in newly diagnosed glioma. Time point given: week 35, safety follow-up. The content of each vaccine dose was 300 ug of mutant IDH1 20-mer peptide, and topical imiquimod accompanied it. Their target antigens are unknown. Produced via immunoSEQ multiplex PCR; TCRdb's table is partial and in-frame only. The sample holds tens of thousands of clones; about 82% are singletons and the top ten take roughly 3.2%. The sequences come from PBMCs, collected from a glioma patient whose treatment included an IDH1 peptide vaccine. The receptors derive from a man aged 40-55 years with glioma. Some clones in this sample may be carry-over from other donors' samples.

J is TRBJ2-1 and V is TRBV19, with TRBD1 matching 7 bases. The CDR3 extends over 15 amino acids. J lost 7 bases, V lost 4 bases, and 10 bases had no gene match. Germline CDR1 LNHDA, CDR2 SQIVND (reference sequence). The chain's CDR3 is CASSSIAGGVNEQFF. DNA for the CDR3: TGTGCCAGTAGTAGTATAGCAGGGGGAGTTAATGAGCAGTTCTTC.

This chain joins TRBV13 and TRBJ1-5, with TRBD1 matching 8 bases. This CDR3 spans 16 amino acids. V shed 5 bases and J 7 bases; nucleotides not matched to a gene: 13. CDR1 is PRHDT, CDR2 FYEKMQ, per germline (reference sequence). This CDR3 reads CASSIRRDRSPQPQHF. The CDR3 DNA is TGTGCCAGCAGCATCCGTAGGGACAGGTCCCCCCAGCCCCAGCATTTT.

This clone was seen a few times. The chain employs TRBV7-8 and TRBJ1-5, with D hard to call. The V gene lost 0 bases and the J gene lost 0 bases, with 9 bases spanning the gap. Germline-derived CDR1 and CDR2 are SGHVS and FQNEAQ. CDR3 length: 16 residues. The CDR3 nucleotides read TGTGCCAGCAGCTTAGCAGGGTGGTATAGCAATCAGCCCCAGCATTTT. It codes for CASSLAGWYSNQPQHF. The variable domain in full, with the rest retrieved from reference TRBV7-8 and TRBJ1-5, is GAGVSQSPRYKVAKRGQDVALRCDPISGHVSLFWYQQALGQGPEFLTYFQNEAQLDKSGLPSDRFFAERPEGSVSTLKIQRTQQEDSAVYLCASSLAGWYSNQPQHFGDGTRLSIL.

The CDR3 DNA reads as TGTGCCAGCAGCCAAGGGCGGAGAGCTTACGAGCAGTACTTC. This encodes CASSQGRRAYEQYF. The chain employs TRBV13 and TRBJ2-7, with D uncertain. CDR1 PRHDT and CDR2 FYEKMQ come from the germline V gene (reference sequence). Trimming removed 5 bases from V and 4 bases from J, with 15 bases in between. This CDR3 spans 14 amino acids.

By proportion, this clone is medium-sized (0.01 to 0.1%). V usage is TRBV7-9 and J usage is TRBJ1-4; a possible D gene is TRBD1 (5 bases). Germline CDR1 reads SEHNR; CDR2 reads FQNEAQ (reference sequence). This CDR3 spans 15 amino acids. Trimming removed 1 base from V and 7 bases from J, with 13 bases in between. The CDR3 sequence: CASSLGGGAAEKLFF. The DNA of the CDR3 is TGTGCCAGCAGCTTAGGGGGCGGGGCCGCTGAAAAACTGTTTTTT.

This chain joins TRBV5-1 and TRBJ2-3, with D hard to call. The V gene lost 0 bases and the J gene lost 4 bases, with 12 bases spanning the gap. Germline-derived CDR1 and CDR2 are SGHRS and YFSETQ. CDR3 length equals 15 residues. CDR3 DNA sequence: TGCGCCAGCAGCTTGGCCGACTCTCTCCCAGATACGCAGTATTTT. Protein product: CASSLADSLPDTQYF. The whole variable domain, remainder taken from reference TRBV5-1 and TRBJ2-3, is KAGVTQTPRYLIKTRGQQVTLSCSPISGHRSVSWYQQTPGQGLQFLFEYFSETQRNKGNFPGRFSGRQFSNSRSEMNVSTLELGDSALYLCASSLADSLPDTQYFGPGTRLTVL.

J is TRBJ2-3 and V is TRBV7-2; D uncertain. The CDR3 spans 16 residues. In germline, CDR1 is SGHTA, CDR2 FQGNSA. Trimming cost V 1 base and J 0 bases, with 11 bases left between them. This CDR3 reads CASSLGGKLSTDTQYF. The CDR3 DNA follows: TGTGCCAGCAGCTTAGGTGGAAAACTTAGCACAGATACGCAGTATTTT.

The V gene is TRBV5-5, the J gene TRBJ2-5; D is possibly TRBD2 (7 bases). Germline assignment: CDR1 SGHKS and CDR2 YYEKEE (reference sequence). The CDR3 loop spans 14 amino acids. The V end was cut by 4 bases, the J end by 1 base, with 11 bases between. Here the CDR3 reads CASSPGGLQETQYF. The DNA of the CDR3 is TGTGCCAGCAGCCCGGGGGGCCTCCAAGAGACCCAGTACTTC.

The V and J genes are TRBV4-1 and TRBJ1-1, with a weak D call TRBD1 (5 bases). CDR1 and CDR2 from the germline V gene are MGHRA and YSYEKL. The V gene lost 1 base and the J gene lost 2 bases, with 8 bases spanning the gap. This CDR3 spans 14 amino acids. As DNA, the CDR3 is TGCGCCAGCAGCCAAGTGCAGGGAAACACTGAAGCTTTCTTT. Protein product: CASSQVQGNTEAFF.

The gene calls are TRBV5-5 and TRBJ2-3; TRBD1 is a possible D gene (5 bases). Germline V gene lookup returns CDR1 SGHKS and CDR2 YYEKEE (reference sequence). CDR3 length equals 16 residues. Trimming pared 0 bases from V and 4 bases from J, leaving 15 bases between. DNA of the CDR3: TGTGCCAGCAGCTTGGCCTTTCAGGGTAAGGCAGATACGCAGTATTTT. This codes for CASSLAFQGKADTQYF. Filled out from reference TRBV5-5 and TRBJ2-3, the complete variable domain reads DAGVTQSPTHLIKTRGQQVTLRCSPISGHKSVSWYQQVLGQGPQFIFQYYEKEERGRGNFPDRFSARQFPNYSSELNVNALLLGDSALYLCASSLAFQGKADTQYFGPGTRLTVL.

V usage is TRBV6-6 and J usage is TRBJ1-5; D not certain. The CDR3 consists of 15 residues. Germline CDR1 MNHNY, CDR2 SVGAGI (reference sequence). V lost 7 bases and J 0 bases, leaving 13 bases between the germline ends. The CDR3 DNA follows: TGTGCCAGCACACAAACGACGATTAGCAATCAGCCCCAGCATTTT. It encodes CASTQTTISNQPQHF.